The rows below give T cell receptor beta chains drawn from one sample of a study of blood T cell repertoires in COVID-19. Repertoires were generated with immunoSEQ multiplex PCR, while TCRdb's copy carries only in-frame clones and drops some. The table shows about 300,000 clones, with 89% occurring only once. Sequenced: PBMCs or T cells enriched from blood (not recorded which). These receptors were obtained from a woman between 40 and 50 years old who had recovered from COVID-19. Each CDR3 is given with its conserved first and last residue. D genes are given only for firm matches. Expanded clones get a size class; other rows say once, few or many, or leave the size out.

D gene: TRBD2
clone size: -
V gene: TRBV9
J gene: TRBJ2-3
CDR3 DNA: TGTGCCAGCAAGAAGCGGGGGGCTTCCGCAGATACGCAGTATTTT
CDR3 protein: CASKKRGASADTQYF

D gene: TRBD2
clone size: -
V gene: TRBV27
J gene: TRBJ2-3
CDR3 DNA: TGTGCCAGCAGGGGTCTAGCGGCCCTCACAGATACGCAGTATTTT
CDR3 protein: CASRGLAALTDTQYF

D gene: TRBD1
clone size: -
V gene: TRBV10-1
J gene: TRBJ2-1
CDR3 DNA: TGCGCCAGCAGTGAGCAACAGGGGGAGAGTTACAATGAGCAGTTCTTC
CDR3 protein: CASSEQQGESYNEQFF

D gene: TRBD1
clone size: -
V gene: TRBV18
J gene: TRBJ1-2
CDR3 DNA: TGTGCCAGCTCAAGGGACAGAGGAGGTGACTATGGCTACACCTTC
CDR3 protein: CASSRDRGGDYGYTF

D gene: TRBD1
clone size: -
V gene: TRBV25-1
J gene: TRBJ1-2
CDR3 DNA: TGTGCCAGCAGTGACCTGATCGGGCAGGGGGCTGGGGGCTACACCTTC
CDR3 protein: CASSDLIGQGAGGYTF

D gene: TRBD1
clone size: -
V gene: TRBV7-2
J gene: TRBJ1-2
CDR3 DNA: TGTGCCAGCAGCTTCAGGCAGGGGGCATCTGGCTACACCTTC
CDR3 protein: CASSFRQGASGYTF

D gene: -
clone size: once
V gene: TRBV3-1/TRBV3-2
J gene: TRBJ1-2
CDR3 DNA: TGTGCCAGCAGCCCGACAGCGAACTATGGCTACACCTTC
CDR3 protein: CASSPTANYGYTF

D gene: -
clone size: -
V gene: TRBV19
J gene: TRBJ1-3
CDR3 DNA: TGTGCCAGTAGTATCGTCTGGAGCTCTGGAAACACCATATATTTT
CDR3 protein: CASSIVWSSGNTIYF

D gene: TRBD2
clone size: once
V gene: TRBV2
J gene: TRBJ2-1
CDR3 DNA: TGTGCCAGCAGGGGGCCTAGCGGGAGGGCAAATGAGCAGTTCTTC
CDR3 protein: CASRGPSGRANEQFF

D gene: -
clone size: -
V gene: TRBV2
J gene: TRBJ1-2
CDR3 DNA: TGTGCCAGCAGTGAACTAACCACCAACTATGGCTACACCTTC
CDR3 protein: CASSELTTNYGYTF

D gene: -
clone size: -
V gene: TRBV10-3
J gene: TRBJ1-2
CDR3 DNA: TGTGCCATCAGTGAGTCGACAGCCCTTGGAGATGGCTACACCTTC
CDR3 protein: CAISESTALGDGYTF

D gene: TRBD1
clone size: -
V gene: TRBV5-5
J gene: TRBJ2-7
CDR3 DNA: TGTGCCAGCAGCCGTAATCGAGCCAACAGGGGGACCTACGAGCAGTACTTC
CDR3 protein: CASSRNRANRGTYEQYF

D gene: -
clone size: -
V gene: TRBV24-1
J gene: TRBJ1-5
CDR3 DNA: TGTGCCACCAGTGATAGACAGTCTGATCAGCCCCAGCATTTT
CDR3 protein: CATSDRQSDQPQHF

D gene: TRBD2
clone size: -
V gene: TRBV7-2
J gene: TRBJ2-7
CDR3 DNA: TGTGCCAGCAGCCCGCAGACGGGACTAGCGGGAGCTGAGCAGTACTTC
CDR3 protein: CASSPQTGLAGAEQYF

D gene: TRBD1
clone size: -
V gene: TRBV5-1
J gene: TRBJ1-1
CDR3 DNA: TGCGCCAGCAGCCCTCCGGGACAGAGGAACACTGAAGCTTTCTTT
CDR3 protein: CASSPPGQRNTEAFF